This T cell receptor (beta chain) was documented in a study of blood T cell repertoires in COVID-19. Whole-study context: Samples taken during acute and convalescent COVID-19 were collected in the United States, Italy and Spain. In each case, the material was cDNA or gDNA derived from T cells, B-cell-depleted T cells, or PBMCs.

The CDR3 has 15 amino acids. Trimming cost V 3 bases and J 6 bases, with 14 bases left between them. From germline, CDR1 is LGHNA and CDR2 YNFKEQ. Seattle participants joined during active infection and were tracked over time. Some clones are missing from TCRdb's copy, which holds only in-frame ones; the method was immunoSEQ multiplex PCR. The data show under 200,000 clones, approximately 80% seen once. The source material was peripheral blood. This TCR was recovered from a man in his sixties with COVID-19, enrolled during active disease. The genes are TRBV4-2 and TRBJ2-2; D not certain. The CDR3 loop reads CASSQERSVPGELFF. In DNA form, the CDR3 reads TGTGCCAGCAGCCAGGAGAGGTCGGTTCCCGGGGAGCTGTTTTTT.